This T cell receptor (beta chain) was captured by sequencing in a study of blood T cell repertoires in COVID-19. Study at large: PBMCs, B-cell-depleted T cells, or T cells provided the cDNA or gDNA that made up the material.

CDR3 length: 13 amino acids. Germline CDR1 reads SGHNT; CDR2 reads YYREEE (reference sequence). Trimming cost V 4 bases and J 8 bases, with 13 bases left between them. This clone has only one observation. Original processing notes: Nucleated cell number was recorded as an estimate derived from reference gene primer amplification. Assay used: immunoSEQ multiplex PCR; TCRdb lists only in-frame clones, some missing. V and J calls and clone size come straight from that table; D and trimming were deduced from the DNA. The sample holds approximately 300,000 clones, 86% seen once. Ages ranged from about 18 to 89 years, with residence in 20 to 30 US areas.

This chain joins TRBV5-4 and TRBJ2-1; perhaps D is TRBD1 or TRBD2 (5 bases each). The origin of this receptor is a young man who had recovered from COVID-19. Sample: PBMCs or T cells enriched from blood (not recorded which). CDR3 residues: CASSLGPGDEQFF. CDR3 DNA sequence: TGTGCCAGCAGCCTGGGACCTGGAGATGAGCAGTTCTTC.